The 14 T cell receptor beta chains below all came from one sample that was sequenced in a study of blood T cells in healthy people across ages. Through a sample-barcoded 5' primer and a J-beta primer mix, a second PCR was run for about 6 to 12 cycles. TCRdb independently ran MiXCR on the 5' RACE reads; one entry per CDR3 protein. The table includes roughly 800,000 distinct CDR3 sequences, 58% detected once. Sequencing was performed on blood. The receptors shown here come from a man aged 25-40 years in good health.

This clonotype has a handful of counts. The chain is built from TRBV3-1 and TRBJ2-5; the match to TRBD2 covers 9 bases. The germline V gene has CDR1 LGHDT and CDR2 YNNKEL (reference sequence). V lost 3 bases, J lost 2 bases, and 7 bases stayed unmatched. The CDR3 length is 16 residues. CDR3 bases: TGTGCCAGCAGCCATTTAGCGGGAGCGTCTCAAGAGACCCAGTACTTC. Protein product: CASSHLAGASQETQYF.

This chain links TRBV5-1 with TRBJ2-3; D is possibly TRBD1 or TRBD2 (6 bases each). The CDR3 covers 14 residues. The V and J ends lost 4 bases and 2 bases respectively, with 11 bases between them. Germline CDR1 reads SGHRS; CDR2 reads YFSETQ. The CDR3 DNA follows: TGCGCCAGCAGCCGGGGGCGGGACACAGATACGCAGTATTTT. Its protein is CASSRGRDTDTQYF.

V usage is TRBV15 and J usage is TRBJ2-6; D gene uncertain. Germline CDR1 reads LNHNV; CDR2 reads YYDKDF (reference sequence). The CDR3 has 15 residues. Trimming removed 1 base from V and 0 bases from J, with 4 bases in between. DNA of the CDR3: TGTGCCACCAGCAGAGGTTTCTCTGGGGCCAACGTCCTGACTTTC. It yields the protein CATSRGFSGANVLTF.

The V call is TRBV5-1, the J call TRBJ2-7; no clear D gene. Trimming left V 5 bases short and J 5 bases short, with 14 bases between. The CDR3 sequence is 13 residues long. CDR1 is SGHRS, CDR2 YFSETQ, per germline. CDR3 region: CASSTTVSDEQYF. The CDR3 DNA sequence: TGCGCCAGCAGTACAACAGTCAGCGACGAGCAGTACTTC. The entire variable domain, with the rest obtained from reference TRBV5-1 and TRBJ2-7, is as follows: KAGVTQTPRYLIKTRGQQVTLSCSPISGHRSVSWYQQTPGQGLQFLFEYFSETQRNKGNFPGRFSGRQFSNSRSEMNVSTLELGDSALYLCASSTTVSDEQYFGPGTRLTVT.

V gene TRBV5-5 combines with J gene TRBJ2-1; weak D call: TRBD1 (6 bases). V was pared by 4 bases and J by 1 base, with 12 bases between. Germline assignment: CDR1 SGHKS and CDR2 YYEKEE (reference sequence). CDR3 size: 15 residues. CDR3 nucleotide sequence: TGTGCCAGCAGCGCTACACAGGGTTCCTACAATGAGCAGTTCTTC. Its protein product is CASSATQGSYNEQFF.

This CDR3 is CASSEAGKSQPQHF. The CDR3 DNA sequence: TGTGCCAGCTCTGAAGCAGGGAAGTCTCAGCCCCAGCATTTT. The chain is built from TRBV25-1 and TRBJ1-5; the D gene is possibly TRBD1 (5 bases). This CDR3 has 14 amino acids. Germline V gene lookup returns CDR1 MGHDK and CDR2 SYGVNS. The V end lost 8 bases, the J end lost 6 bases, and 17 bases lay between the germline ends.

V gene TRBV4-1 combines with J gene TRBJ2-1; 10 bases are shared with TRBD2. Germline CDR1 MGHRA, CDR2 YSYEKL. The V and J ends lost 3 bases and 6 bases, in that order; junction bases with no gene match: 11. The CDR3 has 17 amino acids. The CDR3 DNA reads TGCGCCAGCAGCCACCCGGGGAAGAGCGGGGGGGTCAATGAGCAGTTCTTC. Protein: CASSHPGKSGGVNEQFF.

The V and J genes are TRBV12-3 or TRBV12-4 and TRBJ2-1, with 9 bases that match TRBD1. The CDR3 runs to 14 residues. J lost 8 bases, V lost 7 bases, and 9 bases had no gene match. CDR3 in amino acids: CASIRDRALDEQFF. CDR3 coding DNA: TGTGCCAGCATCCGGGACAGGGCCTTGGATGAGCAGTTCTTC.

This clonotype was seen only a few times. The chain is built from TRBV6-2 or TRBV6-3 and TRBJ2-2, with 8 bases lining up with TRBD1. The V segment lost 5 bases and the J segment 5 bases; nucleotides outside the gene matches: 10. There are 16 residues in the CDR3. From germline, CDR1 is MNHEY and CDR2 SVGEGT. The CDR3 nucleotides read TGTGCCAGCAGTAAAATGCTTGGACAGGGAACCGGGGAGCTGTTTTTT. It is translated as CASSKMLGQGTGELFF.

The chain has TRBV5-1 and TRBJ2-1; 12 bases fit TRBD2. V lost 0 bases to trimming and J lost 15 bases; unmatched junction nucleotides: 7. Germline V lookup: CDR1 SGHRS, CDR2 YFSETQ. CDR3 size: 14 residues. CDR3 in DNA: TGCGCCAGCAGCTTGGAACTAGCGGGGGGCTCGGTGTTCTTC. Protein product: CASSLELAGGSVFF.

The chain is built from TRBV7-2 and TRBJ2-7; D is perhaps TRBD2 (6 bases). The CDR3 consists of 13 residues. Germline CDR1 reads SGHTA; CDR2 reads FQGNSA. V was clipped by 3 bases and J by 2 bases, with 8 bases between them. The CDR3 region has the DNA TGTGCCAGCAGCTTCTGGGGGGCCTACGAGCAGTACTTC. Translating gives CASSFWGAYEQYF.

The chain carries TRBV20-1 and TRBJ2-5, with D possibly being TRBD1 or TRBD2 (6 bases each). The V gene's germline CDR1 is DFQATT and CDR2 SNEGSKA (reference sequence). Trimming pared 5 bases from V and 5 bases from J, leaving 18 bases between. There are 14 residues in the CDR3. CDR3 in amino acids: CSAPEERGVETQYF. The DNA for the CDR3 is TGCAGTGCTCCTGAGGAGAGGGGGGTGGAGACCCAGTACTTC.

The chain couples TRBV20-1 to TRBJ2-3; the D gene is possibly TRBD2 (5 bases). The germline CDR1 and CDR2 sequences are DFQATT and SNEGSKA (reference sequence). The CDR3 is 11 residues long. Trimming removed 5 bases at V and 4 bases at J, with 7 bases between. CDR3 protein: CSAWGADTQYF. The CDR3 region has the DNA TGCAGTGCTTGGGGAGCAGATACGCAGTATTTT.

The chain has TRBV6-5 and TRBJ1-2; no firm D call. Germline CDR1 reads MNHEY; CDR2 reads SVGAGI. Trimming cost V 4 bases and J 1 base, with 16 bases left between them. This CDR3 comprises 16 residues. Written as DNA, the CDR3 is TGTGCCAGCAGTTCCTTCCCTGTGGAGGTTAACTATGGCTACACCTTC. Encoded protein: CASSSFPVEVNYGYTF.